This entry is about one T cell receptor (beta chain). This sample is drawn from a study of T cells in Graves' hyperthyroidism and ophthalmopathy. CDR1 is LNHDA and CDR2 is SQIVND in the germline V gene (reference sequence). The CDR3 totals 13 residues. Trimming took 4 bases from V and 10 from J, leaving 13 bases between them. Thyroid ultrasound and orbital computed tomography, with clinical symptoms and serum thyroxine and TRAb, informed diagnoses. RNA transcripts served as the template for amplifying TCR beta CDR3 regions. The HTBI primer set drove a first-round RT-PCR of the TCR CDR3. TCRdb recomputed calls from the multiplex PCR reads with MiXCR, one row per CDR3 protein. This repertoire shows fewer than 300,000 distinct CDR3 sequences, 25% found once; its top ten account for 25% to 30%.

This chain joins TRBV19 and TRBJ2-2; the D gene is possibly TRBD1 (5 bases). The sequence was obtained from a man aged 35 to 55 with Graves' hyperthyroidism that later progressed to Graves' ophthalmopathy. Sequencing input: blood. This chain's CDR3 is CASSNMGPVELFF. The CDR3 DNA reads as TGTGCCAGTAGTAATATGGGGCCCGTGGAGCTGTTTTTT.